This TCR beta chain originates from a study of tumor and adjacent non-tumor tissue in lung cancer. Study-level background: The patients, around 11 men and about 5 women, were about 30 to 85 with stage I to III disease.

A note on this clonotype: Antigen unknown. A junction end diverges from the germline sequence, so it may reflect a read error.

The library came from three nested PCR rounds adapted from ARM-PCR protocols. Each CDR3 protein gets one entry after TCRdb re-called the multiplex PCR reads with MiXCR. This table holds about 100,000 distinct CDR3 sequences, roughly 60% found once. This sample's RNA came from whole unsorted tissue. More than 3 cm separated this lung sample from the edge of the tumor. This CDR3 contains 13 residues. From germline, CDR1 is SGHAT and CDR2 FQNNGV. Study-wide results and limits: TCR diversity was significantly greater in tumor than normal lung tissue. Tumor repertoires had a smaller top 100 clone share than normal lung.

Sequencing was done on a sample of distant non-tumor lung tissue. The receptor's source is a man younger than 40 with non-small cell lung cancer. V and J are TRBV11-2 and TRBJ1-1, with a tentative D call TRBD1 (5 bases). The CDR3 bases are TGTGTCAGCAGCTTGGACATCGATAGGGAACCTTTCTTT. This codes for CVSSLDIDREPFF.